One and the same sample provided the 14 T cell receptor beta chains below, sequenced in a study of regulatory T cells in long-lasting Graves disease. Time point defined: newly diagnosed GD, antithyroid drugs for less than 3 months. Preparation of the TCR library used RNA extracted from PBMCs. Assembly of TCR beta libraries relied on iRepertoire HTBI primers together with Arm-PCR of CDR3 regions. In TCRdb, the multiplex PCR reads were re-called with MiXCR into one record per CDR3 protein. Of some 250,000 distinct CDR3 sequences in the sample, 15% to 20% were seen once. The sample also formed part of further work on T cells in Graves' hyperthyroidism and ophthalmopathy.

Sequenced material: peripheral blood mononuclear cells (PBMCs), taken at new diagnosis, from a patient treated with antithyroid drugs. All receptors derive from a woman in her thirties with Graves disease.

This clonotype was detected many times. This CDR3 reads CASSLGQGADYTF. The CDR3 bases are TGTGCCAGCAGCTTAGGACAGGGGGCGGACTACACCTTC. This chain links TRBV7-2 with TRBJ1-2; 10 bases map to TRBD1. This CDR3 has 13 residues. Germline lookup yields CDR1 SGHTA and CDR2 FQGNSA. The trim removed 1 base at V and 10 bases at J, leaving 3 bases unmatched. Full variable domain (rest looked up from reference TRBV7-2 and TRBJ1-2): GAGVSQSPSNKVTEKGKDVELRCDPISGHTALYWYRQSLGQGLEFLIYFQGNSAPDKSGLPSDRFSAERTGGSVSTLTIQRTQQEDSAVYLCASSLGQGADYTFGSGTRLTVV.

This clonotype was observed at least ten times. The CDR3 region has the DNA TGCGCCAGCAGATTTCATGACAGCCTCTATGGCTACACCTTC. It yields the protein CASRFHDSLYGYTF. V is TRBV5-1 and J is TRBJ1-2; weak D call: TRBD1 (5 bases). Trimming removed 5 bases at V and 4 bases at J, with 15 bases between. Germline V gives CDR1 SGHRS, CDR2 YFSETQ. The CDR3 length is 14 residues.

The chain employs TRBV7-2 and TRBJ2-3, with 11 nucleotides matching TRBD2. With V trimmed by 1 base and J by 1 base, 7 bases remained unmatched. Germline V CDR1 and CDR2: SGHTA, FQGNSA. The CDR3 consists of 18 residues. CDR3 amino acids: CASSLGATSGVGTDTQYF. The CDR3 DNA follows: TGTGCCAGCAGCTTAGGGGCGACTAGCGGGGTAGGCACAGATACGCAGTATTTT.

This clonotype was recorded many times. The V and J genes are TRBV12-3 or TRBV12-4 and TRBJ2-3; a weak D match, TRBD1 (5 bases). The CDR3 spans 13 residues. V was trimmed by 8 bases and J by 2 bases, leaving 11 bases between them. The CDR3 coding sequence is TGTGCCAGCGGACATAGTTCCACAGATACGCAGTATTTT. It encodes CASGHSSTDTQYF.

This clonotype was seen a few times. CDR3 region: CASSLARVGAGGNEQFF. CDR3 coding DNA: TGTGCCAGCAGCTTAGCGCGTGTAGGGGCCGGGGGGAATGAGCAGTTCTTC. The chain links TRBV11-3 to TRBJ2-1, with 7 positions matching TRBD2. Germline V lookup: CDR1 SGHNT, CDR2 YENEEA. V was pared by 1 base and J by 7 bases, with 13 bases of the junction left unmatched. The CDR3 consists of 17 residues.

The sample holds many counts of this clonotype. V and J are TRBV6-2 or TRBV6-3 and TRBJ1-4; no firm D call. Trimming stripped 4 bases from V and 3 bases from J, with 6 bases between. Germline values: CDR1 MNHEY, CDR2 SVGEGT. The CDR3 loop spans 13 amino acids. CDR3 loop: CASSFQPNEKLFF. DNA of the CDR3: TGTGCCAGCAGTTTCCAGCCTAATGAAAAACTGTTTTTT.

The sample holds many counts of this clonotype. J is TRBJ1-5 and V is TRBV6-5, with TRBD1 as a possible D gene (6 bases). CDR1 is MNHEY, CDR2 SVGAGI, per germline. Trimming left V 4 bases short and J 7 bases short, with 17 bases between. The CDR3 covers 15 residues. CDR3 in amino acids: CASSFFGGRGQPQHF. CDR3 DNA sequence: TGTGCCAGCAGTTTCTTCGGGGGGCGAGGACAGCCCCAGCATTTT.

This clonotype was detected ten times or more. The chain combines TRBV12-3 or TRBV12-4 with TRBJ1-3; no clear D. The V end lost 1 base, the J end lost 0 bases, and 10 bases lay between the germline ends. The CDR3 spans 16 residues. The CDR3 region is CASSLDEGLSGNTIYF. The CDR3 DNA reads TGTGCCAGCAGTTTAGACGAAGGACTCTCTGGAAACACCATATATTTT.

V usage is TRBV7-2 and J usage is TRBJ2-1; 9 bases align to TRBD2. Germline trimming cut 1 base from V and 7 bases from J; bases unmatched to any gene: 5. Germline CDR1 is SGHTA and CDR2 is FQGNSA. The CDR3 covers 15 residues. CDR3: CASSLGGGGANEQFF. The DNA of the CDR3 is TGTGCCAGCAGCTTAGGCGGCGGGGGGGCAAATGAGCAGTTCTTC.

The gene calls are TRBV5-1 and TRBJ2-7; 10 positions match TRBD1. The CDR3 is made up of 15 amino acids. V lost 4 bases, J lost 3 bases, and 7 bases stayed unmatched. Germline V CDR1 and CDR2: SGHRS, YFSETQ. CDR3 amino acids: CASSPRTGGVYEQYF. The DNA of the CDR3 is TGCGCCAGCAGCCCACGGACAGGGGGGGTCTACGAGCAGTACTTC.

This clonotype was detected a few times. This sequence may be a read error, since a much larger clone differs from it by one base. The chain combines TRBV3-1 with TRBJ2-1, with D possibly called TRBD1 or TRBD2 (5 bases each). Judging by the DNA end, TRBJ2-5 fits better; the J call may be wrong. Germline V gene sequence: CDR1 LGHDT, CDR2 YNNKEL (reference sequence). The CDR3 is 13 amino acids. The CDR3 nucleotides read TGTGCCAGCGGCCAAGATATACGAGGGGACCAGTACTTC. Its translation: CASGQDIRGDQYF.

V usage is TRBV12-3 or TRBV12-4 and J usage is TRBJ2-1; 9 bases are shared with TRBD2. This CDR3 is 16 amino acids long. V lost 5 bases, J lost 1 base, and 6 bases stayed unmatched. The CDR3 DNA sequence: TGTGCCAGCAGTCGAAGGACTAGCGCTTCCTACAATGAGCAGTTCTTC. Translation gives CASSRRTSASYNEQFF.

This clonotype was counted ten times or more. This chain connects TRBV20-1 to TRBJ2-3; 11 bases map to TRBD2. V was pared by 3 bases and J by 0 bases, with 5 bases of the junction left unmatched. Per the germline V gene, CDR1 is DFQATT and CDR2 is SNEGSKA (reference sequence). The CDR3 loop spans 16 amino acids. CDR3: CSARTSGETSTDTQYF. DNA of the CDR3: TGCAGTGCTAGGACTAGCGGGGAGACAAGCACAGATACGCAGTATTTT.

This clonotype occurred many times. The chain has TRBV2 and TRBJ1-6, with D perhaps TRBD1 (6 bases). The CDR3 totals 13 residues. V was clipped by 9 bases and J by 7 bases, with 13 bases between them. Germline lookup yields CDR1 SNHLY and CDR2 FYNNEI. The CDR3 sequence is CASQQGENSPLHF. CDR3 in DNA: TGTGCCAGTCAACAGGGAGAAAATTCACCCCTCCACTTT. The full variable domain, rest sourced from reference TRBV2 and TRBJ1-6, is EPEVTQTPSHQVTQMGQEVILRCVPISNHLYFYWYRQILGQKVEFLVSFYNNEISEKSEIFDDQFSVERPDGSNFTLKIRSTKLEDSAMYFCASQQGENSPLHFGNGTRLTVT.